This T cell receptor beta chain emerged from a study of blood T cells in healthy people across ages. Study-level results: Naive CD4+ cell counts and diversity both ran higher in long-lived than in aged donors.

A second PCR of roughly 7 to 11 cycles used a sample-barcoded 5' primer and a J-beta primer mix. A single record per CDR3 protein comes from TCRdb applying MiXCR to the 5' RACE reads. The data hold some 860,000 distinct CDR3 sequences, with 45% to 70% observed a single time. With respect to this clonotype: As yet, its antigen is unknown.

The V segment lost 8 bases and the J segment 0 bases; nucleotides outside the gene matches: 9. The CDR3 loop spans 16 amino acids. Germline CDR1 MDHEN, CDR2 SYDVKM. Per sample, no less than 5 micrograms of total RNA were extracted. Sequenced material: blood. This TCR came from a man aged 35-49 years in good health. This chain uses TRBV28 with TRBJ2-1; 8 nucleotides agree with TRBD1. The CDR3 bases are TGTGCCAGCTCTACTCGACAGGGGAGCTCCTACAATGAGCAGTTCTTC. Residues: CASSTRQGSSYNEQFF.